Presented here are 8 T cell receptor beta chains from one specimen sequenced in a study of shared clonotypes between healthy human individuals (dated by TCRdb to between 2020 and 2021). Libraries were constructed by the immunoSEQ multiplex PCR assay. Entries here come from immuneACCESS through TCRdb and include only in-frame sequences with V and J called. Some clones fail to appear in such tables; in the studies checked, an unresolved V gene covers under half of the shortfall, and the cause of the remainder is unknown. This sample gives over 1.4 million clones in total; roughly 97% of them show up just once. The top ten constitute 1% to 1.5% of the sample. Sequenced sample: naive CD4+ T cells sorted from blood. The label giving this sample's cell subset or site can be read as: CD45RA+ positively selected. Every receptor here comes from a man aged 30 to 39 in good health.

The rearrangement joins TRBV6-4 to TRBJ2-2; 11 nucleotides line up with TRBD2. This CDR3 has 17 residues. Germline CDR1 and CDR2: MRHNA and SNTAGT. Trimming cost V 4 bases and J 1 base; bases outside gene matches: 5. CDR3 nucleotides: TGTGCCAGCAGTGGCCCTAGCGGGAGGTTGAACACCGGGGAGCTGTTTTTT. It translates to CASSGPSGRLNTGELFF.

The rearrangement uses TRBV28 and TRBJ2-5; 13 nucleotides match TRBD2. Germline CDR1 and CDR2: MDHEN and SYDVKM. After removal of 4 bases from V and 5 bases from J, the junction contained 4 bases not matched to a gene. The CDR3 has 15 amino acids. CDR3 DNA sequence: TGTGCCAGCAGTTACCCGGGACTAGCGGGGGAGACCCAGTACTTC. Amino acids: CASSYPGLAGETQYF.

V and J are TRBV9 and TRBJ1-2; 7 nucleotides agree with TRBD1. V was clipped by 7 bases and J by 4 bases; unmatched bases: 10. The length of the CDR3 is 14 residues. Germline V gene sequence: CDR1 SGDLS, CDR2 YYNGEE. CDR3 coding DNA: TGTGCCAGCTCTCGCCGGGACAGTGTCTATGGCTACACCTTC. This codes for CASSRRDSVYGYTF.

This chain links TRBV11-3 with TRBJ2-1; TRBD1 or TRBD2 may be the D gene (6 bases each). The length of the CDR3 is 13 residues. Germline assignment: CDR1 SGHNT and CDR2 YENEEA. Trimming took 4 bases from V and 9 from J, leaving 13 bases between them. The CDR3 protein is CASSSRGGGEQFF. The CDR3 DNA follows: TGTGCCAGCAGCTCACGAGGGGGAGGTGAGCAGTTCTTC.

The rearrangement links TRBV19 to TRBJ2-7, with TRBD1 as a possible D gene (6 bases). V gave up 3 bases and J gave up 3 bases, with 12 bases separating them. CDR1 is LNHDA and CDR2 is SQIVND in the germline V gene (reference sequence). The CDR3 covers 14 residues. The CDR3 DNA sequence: TGTGCCAGTAGTATCCAGGGGCGGAACTACGAGCAGTACTTC. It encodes CASSIQGRNYEQYF.

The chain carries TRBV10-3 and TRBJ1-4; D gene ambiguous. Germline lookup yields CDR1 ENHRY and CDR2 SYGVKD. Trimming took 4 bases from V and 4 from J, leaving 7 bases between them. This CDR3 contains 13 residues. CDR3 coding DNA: TGTGCCATCAGTGGCGGGAGTAATGAAAAACTGTTTTTT. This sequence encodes CAISGGSNEKLFF.

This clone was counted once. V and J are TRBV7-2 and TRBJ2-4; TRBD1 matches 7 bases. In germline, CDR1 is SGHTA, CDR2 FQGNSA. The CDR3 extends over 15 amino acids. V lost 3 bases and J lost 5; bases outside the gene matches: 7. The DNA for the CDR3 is TGTGCCAGCAGCTTCCCACAGGGGTTGGAAAACATTCAGTACTTC. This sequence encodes CASSFPQGLENIQYF.

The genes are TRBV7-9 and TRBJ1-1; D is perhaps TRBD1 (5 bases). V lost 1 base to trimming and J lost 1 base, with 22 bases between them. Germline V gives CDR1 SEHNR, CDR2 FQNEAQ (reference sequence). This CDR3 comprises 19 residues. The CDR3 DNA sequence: TGTGCCAGCAGCTTAGGTATAGTCAATAGACGGACACCGAACACTGAAGCTTTCTTT. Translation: CASSLGIVNRRTPNTEAFF.